The sample holds a few counts of the clone carrying this T cell receptor beta chain. The antigen is undetermined. This entry is derived from a study of vaccination effects on CD4 cells after COVID-19. V shed 5 bases, J shed 4 bases, and the junction held 8 bases outside the gene matches. The CDR3 length is 14 residues. Germline lookup yields CDR1 GTSNPN and CDR2 SVGIG (reference sequence). Antigen-specific CD4+ T cells were expanded (with viral peptide pools) by the ViraFEST assay ahead of sequencing. Culture proceeded for nine to ten days, and CD4+ T cells were then isolated. None of these healthy vaccinees had been infected with SARS-CoV-2 before vaccination. Cultures got half-medium changes with IL-2 on days 3 and 7. Broader study findings: The study found marked clonal contraction of infection- and vaccine-induced clones late after vaccination.

The table came from immunoSEQ multiplex PCR; TCRdb's copy has only in-frame clones and leaves some out. The sample has roughly 52,000 clones, roughly 76% seen once. The chain recombines TRBV30 with TRBJ1-3, with 7 bases that match TRBD1. The sequence was obtained from a human donor who received a COVID-19 vaccine. The sample was CD4+ T cells from PBMCs cultured with SARS-CoV-2 spike peptides, taken before COVID-19 vaccination. CDR3 region: CAWGRQGGGNTIYF. Here the CDR3 DNA reads TGTGCCTGGGGTCGACAGGGAGGGGGAAACACCATATATTTT.